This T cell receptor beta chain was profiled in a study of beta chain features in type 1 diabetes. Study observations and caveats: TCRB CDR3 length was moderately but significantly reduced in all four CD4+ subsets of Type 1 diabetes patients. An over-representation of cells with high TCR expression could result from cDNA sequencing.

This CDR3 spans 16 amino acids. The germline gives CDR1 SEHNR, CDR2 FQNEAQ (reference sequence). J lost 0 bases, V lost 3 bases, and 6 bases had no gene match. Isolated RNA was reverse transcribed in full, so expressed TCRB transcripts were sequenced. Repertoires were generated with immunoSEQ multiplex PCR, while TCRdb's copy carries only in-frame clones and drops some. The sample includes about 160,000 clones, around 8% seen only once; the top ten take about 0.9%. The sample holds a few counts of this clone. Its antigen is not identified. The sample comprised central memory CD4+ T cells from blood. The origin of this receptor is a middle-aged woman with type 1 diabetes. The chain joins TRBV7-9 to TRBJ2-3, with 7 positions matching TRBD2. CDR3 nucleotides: TGTGCCAGCAGCTTGATAGCGGGTTCTAGCACAGATACGCAGTATTTT. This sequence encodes CASSLIAGSSTDTQYF.